A single sample is the source of the 5 T cell receptor beta chains below, sequenced in a study of blood T cell repertoires in COVID-19 (dated by TCRdb to 2018 to 2021). Receptors were amplified or captured by the immunoSEQ multiplex PCR assay. TCRdb mirrors the immuneACCESS table, restricted to in-frame sequences. Some clones are absent from its copies; in checked studies, under half trace to an unresolved V gene, and the reason for the others is unknown. Here the sample has under 200,000 clones; approximately 81% occur a single time. Of the sample, 0.85% to 1.2% is held by the ten largest clones. Source material: peripheral blood. The receptors here all came from a man aged 40-49 years with acute or convalescent COVID-19.

This chain links TRBV7-9 with TRBJ1-6; 8 bases align to TRBD1. Germline values: CDR1 SEHNR, CDR2 FQNEAQ (reference sequence). The CDR3 sequence is 17 residues long. V was clipped by 5 bases and J by 6 bases; unmatched bases: 12. The CDR3 sequence: CASSPAGTGHFNSPLHF. CDR3 DNA sequence: TGTGCCAGCAGCCCAGCCGGGACAGGACATTTTAATTCACCCCTCCACTTT. The whole variable domain, filled in from reference TRBV7-9 and TRBJ1-6, reads DTGVSQNPRHKITKRGQNVTFRCDPISEHNRLYWYRQTLGQGPEFLTYFQNEAQLEKSRLLSDRFSAERPKGSFSTLEIQRTEQGDSAMYLCASSPAGTGHFNSPLHFGNGTRLTVT.

Only a few counts were recorded for this clone. The CDR3 sequence: CASSDGTSGGNEQFF. The CDR3 bases are TGTGCCAGCAGTGACGGGACTAGCGGGGGGAATGAGCAGTTCTTC. This chain links TRBV6-4 with TRBJ2-1, with 15 bases lining up with TRBD2. The J segment lost 7 bases and the V segment lost 2 bases, leaving 0 bases of the junction unmatched. This CDR3 comprises 15 residues. Per the germline V gene, CDR1 is MRHNA and CDR2 is SNTAGT.

The V gene is TRBV6-2 or TRBV6-3, the J gene TRBJ2-7, with 10 bases that match TRBD2. Germline V lookup: CDR1 MNHEY, CDR2 SVGEGT. V trimming: 5 bases; J trimming: 2 bases; junction bases outside the gene matches: 9. The CDR3 totals 16 residues. The CDR3 DNA sequence: TGTGCCAGCAGTCGCCCTAGCGGGGGCCCCACCTACGAGCAGTACTTC. Translation: CASSRPSGGPTYEQYF.

The chain combines TRBV7-2 with TRBJ2-5; D is perhaps TRBD1 (5 bases). V lost 6 bases to trimming and J lost 5 bases, with 13 bases between them. This CDR3 comprises 13 residues. The V gene's germline CDR1 is SGHTA and CDR2 FQGNSA. The CDR3 DNA follows: TGTGCCAGCAGTCCAGGGATACGGGAGACCCAGTACTTC. It specifies CASSPGIRETQYF.

The CDR3 DNA is TGTGCCAGCAGCCAAGGGACTAGCGGGGTCTACGAGCAGTACTTC. Translation: CASSQGTSGVYEQYF. The chain is built from TRBV4-2 and TRBJ2-7; 12 bases map to TRBD2. Germline CDR1 and CDR2: LGHNA and YNFKEQ. Trimming removed 1 base from V and 3 bases from J; junction bases left unmatched: 1. This CDR3 is built from 15 residues.